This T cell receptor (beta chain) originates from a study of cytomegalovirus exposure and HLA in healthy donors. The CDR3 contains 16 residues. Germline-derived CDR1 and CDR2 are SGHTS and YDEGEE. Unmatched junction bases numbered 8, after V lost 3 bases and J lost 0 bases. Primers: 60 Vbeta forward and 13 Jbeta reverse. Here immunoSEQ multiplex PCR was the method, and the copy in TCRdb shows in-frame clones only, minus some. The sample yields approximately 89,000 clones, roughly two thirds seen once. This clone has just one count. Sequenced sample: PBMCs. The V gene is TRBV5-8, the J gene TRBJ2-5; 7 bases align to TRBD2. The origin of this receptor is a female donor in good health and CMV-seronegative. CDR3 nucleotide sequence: TGTGCCAGCAGCTGGCCGGGACTACCGTACCAAGAGACCCAGTACTTC. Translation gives CASSWPGLPYQETQYF.